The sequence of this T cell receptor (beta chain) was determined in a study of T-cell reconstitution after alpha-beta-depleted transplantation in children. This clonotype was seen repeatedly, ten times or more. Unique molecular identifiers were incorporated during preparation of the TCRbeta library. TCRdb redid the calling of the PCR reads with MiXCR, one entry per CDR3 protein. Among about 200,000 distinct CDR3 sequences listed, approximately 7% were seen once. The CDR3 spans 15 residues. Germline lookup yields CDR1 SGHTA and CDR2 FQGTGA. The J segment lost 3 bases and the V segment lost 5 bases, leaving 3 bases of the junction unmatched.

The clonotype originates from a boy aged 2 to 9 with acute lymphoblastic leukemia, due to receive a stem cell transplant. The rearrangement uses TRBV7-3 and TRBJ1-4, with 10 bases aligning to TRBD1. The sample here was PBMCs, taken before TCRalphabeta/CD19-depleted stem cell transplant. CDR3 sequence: CASSDGTGANEKLFF. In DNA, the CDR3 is TGTGCCAGCAGCGACGGGACAGGGGCTAATGAAAAACTGTTTTTT. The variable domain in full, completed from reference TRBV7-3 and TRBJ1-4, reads GAGVSQTPSNKVTEKGKYVELRCDPISGHTALYWYRQSLGQGPEFLIYFQGTGAADDSGLPNDRFFAVRPEGSVSTLKIQRTERGDSAVYLCASSDGTGANEKLFFGSGTQLSVL.